The T cell receptor beta chain under discussion was sequenced for a study of blood T cell repertoires in COVID-19. J gave up 8 bases and V 4 bases, and 6 bases lay outside the gene matches. The CDR3 runs to 15 residues. Germline values: CDR1 LNHDA, CDR2 SQIVND (reference sequence). Assay: immunoSEQ multiplex PCR; the TCRdb copy retains only in-frame clones and omits some. The sample has some 200,000 clones, 94% seen once. The TCR originated in a young man with COVID-19, enrolled during active disease. V and J are TRBV19 and TRBJ1-4, with 11 bases fitting TRBD1. What was sequenced was peripheral blood. The CDR3 loop is CASSKPGQGDEKLFF. The CDR3 DNA follows: TGTGCCAGTAGTAAACCGGGACAGGGGGACGAAAAACTGTTTTTT.